The present entry profiles one TCR beta chain with its context. Its antigen specificity is not known. Base qualities are not at hand, and no much larger clone is one base apart. The sample is drawn from a study of blood T cell repertoires in COVID-19 (dated by TCRdb to about 2020). Describing the broader study: Recovered participants in ImmuneRACE Cohort 3 were defined as having two consecutive negative NP/OP PCR tests, clearance from a healthcare professional, or resolution of symptoms. The prospective study material was composed of cDNA or gDNA derived from T cells, B-cell-depleted T cells, or PBMCs. The collaborator samples originated in the United States, Italy and Spain and spanned the acute and convalescent phases of COVID-19. The repertoires were released in a freely available public database intended as a resource for research on the immune response to SARS-CoV-2. The sample metadata nearly always contained a de-identified subject ID, COVID-19 status, age in years and sex. Deeply sampled blood TCRbeta repertoires from subjects exposed to, actively infected with, or recovered from COVID-19 were included in the dataset. Samples were obtained from the ongoing ImmuneRACE study (first 160 participants) and from about 1,300 subjects provided by 6 global collaborators. Where available, HLA class I and class II types were taken from metadata supplied by the sample provider and were not determined by assay-based typing. Results and caveats for the whole study, not just this receptor: The quantity of clinical and demographic metadata differed by source and by participant and was supplied without curation.

Enrolling through a virtual design, the prospective study's participants ranged in age from roughly 18 to 89 years and lived across approximately 25 United States geographic areas. In the prospective study, participants were assigned to cohorts based on the clinical history participants reported in a screening survey and a study questionnaire. In the prospective study, whole blood, serum and a nasopharyngeal or oropharyngeal swab were collected from each participant by mobile phlebotomists. Prospective study participants could optionally give additional blood draws and questionnaires over an approximately two-month period. Before DNA extraction, prospective study blood samples were shipped either frozen or at room temperature. The germline V gene provides CDR1 MNHNS and CDR2 SASEGT. The CDR3 numbers 13 residues from cysteine through phenylalanine. The sequence is cut down to CDR3 DNA, 39 bases in frame from base 1. The V and J ends are trimmed by 2 bases and 1 base, leaving 5 bases between them.

The immunoSEQ Assay, a bias-controlled multiplex PCR, was used to amplify TCRbeta CDR3 regions from genomic DNA. Concerning the study's data processing: Within the assay, amplification of reference gene primers was used to estimate how many nucleated cells each sample contained. Sequence reads were collapsed and filtered to measure the absolute abundance of every unique TCRbeta CDR3 rearrangement. For each sample, productive Simpson clonality was calculated as the square root of Simpson's diversity index across productive rearrangements. Sourced from immuneACCESS, this table was stored by TCRdb with only in-frame sequences that have V and J called. A share of the clones is absent; for the studies checked, an unresolved V gene accounts for under half, and the remainder has no known explanation. V and J calls and clone size follow that table, whereas D and trimming were derived from the DNA. The sample data list fewer than 200,000 clones, and less than 80% of these were observed just once. The biggest ten clones account for around 19% of the sample.

The clonotype comes from a woman in her 70s in a cohort exposed to, infected with or recovered from COVID-19 (not recorded which). The specimen sequenced was PBMCs or T cells enriched from blood (not recorded which). The sequence links TRBV6-1 to TRBJ1-1, with the D gene not clear enough to name. The nucleotide sequence reads TGTGCCAGCAGTGAACGACAGAACACTGAAGCTTTCTTT. It encodes CASSERQNTEAFF.